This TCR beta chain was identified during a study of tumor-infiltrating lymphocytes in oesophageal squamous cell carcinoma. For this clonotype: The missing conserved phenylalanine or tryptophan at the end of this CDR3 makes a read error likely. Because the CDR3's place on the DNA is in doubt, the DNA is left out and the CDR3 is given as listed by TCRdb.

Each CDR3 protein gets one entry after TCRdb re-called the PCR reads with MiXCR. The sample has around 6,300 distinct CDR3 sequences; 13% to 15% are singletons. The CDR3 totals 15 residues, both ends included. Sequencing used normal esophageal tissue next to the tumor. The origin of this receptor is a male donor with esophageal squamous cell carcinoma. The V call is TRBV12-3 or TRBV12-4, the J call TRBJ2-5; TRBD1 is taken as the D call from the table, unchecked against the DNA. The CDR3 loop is CASSGGGPGKLHFGN.